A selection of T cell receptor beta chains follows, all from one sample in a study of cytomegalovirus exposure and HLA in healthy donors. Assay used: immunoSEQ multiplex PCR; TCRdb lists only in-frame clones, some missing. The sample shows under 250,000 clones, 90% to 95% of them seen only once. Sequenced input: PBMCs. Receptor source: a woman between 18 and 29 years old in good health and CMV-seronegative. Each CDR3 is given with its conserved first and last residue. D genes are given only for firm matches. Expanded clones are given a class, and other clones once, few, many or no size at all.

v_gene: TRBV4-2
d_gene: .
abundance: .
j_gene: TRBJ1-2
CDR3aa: CASSQHHPHRGTNYGYTF
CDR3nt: TGTGCCAGCAGCCAACACCACCCTCATAGAGGAACTAACTATGGCTACACCTTC

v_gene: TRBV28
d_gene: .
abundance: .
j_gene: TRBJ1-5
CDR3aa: CASTGHKGNQPQHF
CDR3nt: TGTGCCAGCACGGGACACAAGGGCAATCAGCCCCAGCATTTT

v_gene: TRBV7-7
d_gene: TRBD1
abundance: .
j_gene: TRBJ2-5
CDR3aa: CASSSDRLKETQYF
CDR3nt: TGTGCTAGCAGCTCGGACAGGCTGAAAGAGACCCAGTACTTC

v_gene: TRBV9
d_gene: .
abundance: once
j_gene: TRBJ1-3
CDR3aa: CASSPRSRDSGNTIYF
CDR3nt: TGTGCCAGCAGCCCGAGATCCCGGGACTCTGGAAACACCATATATTTT

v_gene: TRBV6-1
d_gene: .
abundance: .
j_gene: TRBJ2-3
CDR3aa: CATNDRKAGDTQYF
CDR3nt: TGTGCCACCAACGACAGAAAAGCAGGAGATACGCAGTATTTT

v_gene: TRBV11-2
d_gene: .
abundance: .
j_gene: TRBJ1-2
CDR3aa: CASSLVQGWSYGYTF
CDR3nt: TGTGCCAGCAGCTTAGTCCAGGGTTGGAGCTATGGCTACACCTTC

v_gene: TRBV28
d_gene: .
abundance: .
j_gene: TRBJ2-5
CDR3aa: CASSSPGTPKVGQYF
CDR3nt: TGTGCCAGCAGTTCGCCCGGGACTCCGAAGGTGGGCCAGTACTTC

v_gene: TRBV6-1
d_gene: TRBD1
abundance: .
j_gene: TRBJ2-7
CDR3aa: CASSELVWGQGGNEQYF
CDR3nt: TGTGCCAGCAGTGAACTAGTGTGGGGACAGGGGGGGAACGAGCAGTACTTC

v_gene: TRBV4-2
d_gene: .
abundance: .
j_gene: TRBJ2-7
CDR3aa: CASSQDSPGLRQYF
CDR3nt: TGTGCCAGCAGCCAAGATTCACCAGGGTTGAGACAGTACTTC

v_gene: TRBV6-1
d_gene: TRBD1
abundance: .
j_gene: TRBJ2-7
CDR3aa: CASSAGQGIHEQYF
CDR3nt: TGTGCCAGCAGTGCGGGACAGGGGATTCACGAGCAGTACTTC

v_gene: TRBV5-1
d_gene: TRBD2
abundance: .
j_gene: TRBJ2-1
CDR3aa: CASSLGLADSYNEQFF
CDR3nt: TGCGCCAGCAGCTTGGGTCTAGCGGACTCCTACAATGAGCAGTTCTTC

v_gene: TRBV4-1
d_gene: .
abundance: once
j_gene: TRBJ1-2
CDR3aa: CASSQGETVNYGYTF
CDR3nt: TGCGCCAGCAGCCAGGGAGAGACGGTAAACTATGGCTACACCTTC

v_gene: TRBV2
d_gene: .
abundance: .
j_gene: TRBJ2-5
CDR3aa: CASSERDFQETQYF
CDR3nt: TGTGCCAGCAGTGAACGGGACTTTCAAGAGACCCAGTACTTC

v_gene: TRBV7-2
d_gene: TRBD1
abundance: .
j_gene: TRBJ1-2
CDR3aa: CASSLDREGYTF
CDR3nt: TGTGCCAGCAGCTTGGACAGGGAAGGCTACACCTTC

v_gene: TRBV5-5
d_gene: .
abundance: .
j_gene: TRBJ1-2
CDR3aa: CASSLLGENYGYTF
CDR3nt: TGTGCCAGCAGCTTGTTAGGGGAAAACTATGGCTACACCTTC

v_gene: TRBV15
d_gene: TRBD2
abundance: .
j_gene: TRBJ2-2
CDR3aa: CATSPRWTSGSRELFF
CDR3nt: TGTGCCACCAGCCCCCGATGGACTAGCGGGAGCCGGGAGCTGTTTTTT

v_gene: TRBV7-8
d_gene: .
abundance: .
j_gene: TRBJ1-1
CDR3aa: CASSLTQRGGETFF
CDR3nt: TGTGCCAGCAGCTTAACCCAACGGGGGGGAGAAACTTTCTTT

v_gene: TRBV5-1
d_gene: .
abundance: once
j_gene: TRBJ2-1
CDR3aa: CASSLPGDLSYNEQFF
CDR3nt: TGCGCCAGCAGCTTGCCGGGAGATCTCTCCTACAATGAGCAGTTCTTC

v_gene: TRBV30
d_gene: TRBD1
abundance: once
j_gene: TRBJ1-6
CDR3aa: CAWTGQGNSPLHF
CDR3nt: TGTGCCTGGACGGGACAGGGGAATTCACCCCTCCACTTT

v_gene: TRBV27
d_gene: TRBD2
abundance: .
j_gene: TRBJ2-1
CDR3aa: CASAWSSGYNEQFF
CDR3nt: TGTGCCAGCGCCTGGTCTAGCGGCTACAATGAGCAGTTCTTC

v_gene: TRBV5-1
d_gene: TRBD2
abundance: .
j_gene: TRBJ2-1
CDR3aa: CASSWSGDRNEQFF
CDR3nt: TGCGCCAGCAGCTGGAGCGGGGACCGCAATGAGCAGTTCTTC

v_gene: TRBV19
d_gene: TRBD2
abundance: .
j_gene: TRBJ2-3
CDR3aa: CASSASTSGRKYF
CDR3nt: TGTGCCAGTAGTGCCTCGACTAGCGGGAGGAAATATTTT

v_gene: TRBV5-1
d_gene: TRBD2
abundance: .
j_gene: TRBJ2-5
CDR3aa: CASSLLLAGQETQYF
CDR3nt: TGCGCCAGCAGCTTATTACTAGCGGGGCAAGAGACCCAGTACTTC

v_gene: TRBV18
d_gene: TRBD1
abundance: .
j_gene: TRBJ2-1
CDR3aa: CASSYYRGNEQFF
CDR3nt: TGTGCCAGCTCATACTACAGGGGCAATGAGCAGTTCTTC

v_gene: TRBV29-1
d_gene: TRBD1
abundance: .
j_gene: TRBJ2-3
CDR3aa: CSAARYWDRVEDTQYF
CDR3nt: TGCAGCGCTGCCCGATACTGGGACAGGGTTGAAGATACGCAGTATTTT

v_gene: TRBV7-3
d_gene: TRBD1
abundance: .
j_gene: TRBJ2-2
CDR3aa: CASSQAKGAYTGELFF
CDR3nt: TGTGCCAGCAGCCAAGCGAAGGGGGCGTACACCGGGGAGCTGTTTTTT

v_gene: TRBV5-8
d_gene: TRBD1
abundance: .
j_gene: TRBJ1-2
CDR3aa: CASSYSGTGGLGYTF
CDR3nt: TGTGCCAGCAGCTACTCCGGGACAGGGGGACTTGGCTACACCTTC